These 22 T cell receptor beta chains were sequenced from one sample in a study of blood T cell repertoires in COVID-19. Generated by immunoSEQ multiplex PCR, the TCRdb table keeps only in-frame clones and is missing some. Of about 160,000 clones listed, approximately 86% are singletons. The sample consisted of peripheral blood. The receptors stem from a man aged 70-80 years with acute or convalescent COVID-19.

The genes are TRBV5-5 and TRBJ2-7; TRBD1 matches 8 bases. Germline V gives CDR1 SGHKS, CDR2 YYEKEE (reference sequence). CDR3 size: 15 residues. V lost 0 bases to trimming and J lost 5 bases; unmatched junction nucleotides: 7. CDR3 coding DNA: TGTGCCAGCAGCTTGGCTGCCGCAGGGGGCCACGAGCAGTACTTC. Translation gives CASSLAAAGGHEQYF. Looking up the rest from reference TRBV5-5 and TRBJ2-7 gives the full variable domain: DAGVTQSPTHLIKTRGQQVTLRCSPISGHKSVSWYQQVLGQGPQFIFQYYEKEERGRGNFPDRFSARQFPNYSSELNVNALLLGDSALYLCASSLAAAGGHEQYFGPGTRLTVT.

The rearrangement links TRBV9 to TRBJ2-1, with a weak D call TRBD2 (6 bases). Germline V gives CDR1 SGDLS, CDR2 YYNGEE. The CDR3 runs 15 residues. Trimming took off 0 bases at V and 6 bases at J, with 13 bases between the two ends. CDR3 in amino acids: CASSVGSGIANEQFF. DNA for the CDR3: TGTGCCAGCAGCGTAGGTAGCGGCATCGCCAATGAGCAGTTCTTC.

DNA for the CDR3: TGTGCCAGCAGCCTTCGGGGGGGCCCGAACACCGGGGAGCTGTTTTTT. Translation gives CASSLRGGPNTGELFF. The V and J genes are TRBV5-6 and TRBJ2-2; 8 bases line up with TRBD2. The CDR3 spans 16 residues. The germline gives CDR1 SGHDT, CDR2 YYEEEE. Trimming removed 4 bases from V and 0 bases from J; junction bases left unmatched: 5. Supplemented by reference TRBV5-6 and TRBJ2-2, the full variable domain reads DAGVTQSPTHLIKTRGQQVTLRCSPKSGHDTVSWYQQALGQGPQFIFQYYEEEERQRGNFPDRFSGHQFPNYSSELNVNALLLGDSALYLCASSLRGGPNTGELFFGEGSRLTVL.

The chain is built from TRBV6-6 and TRBJ1-2; tentatively, D is TRBD1 (6 bases). Per germline, CDR1 MNHNY and CDR2 SVGAGI (reference sequence). The CDR3 sequence is 14 residues long. The V end lost 2 bases, the J end lost 10 bases, and 17 bases lay between the germline ends. In DNA form, the CDR3 reads TGTGCCAGCAGTTACGCGGCAGGGGAACGGTACTACACCTTC. It codes for CASSYAAGERYYTF.

The chain employs TRBV10-3 and TRBJ2-3, with TRBD1 as a possible D gene (6 bases). Germline values: CDR1 ENHRY, CDR2 SYGVKD. Trimming removed 3 bases at V and 1 base at J, with 11 bases between. CDR3 size: 15 residues. CDR3 sequence: CAISEQGIGTDTQYF. Written as DNA, the CDR3 is TGTGCCATCAGTGAACAGGGCATAGGCACAGATACGCAGTATTTT.

J is TRBJ2-1 and V is TRBV30, with TRBD2 matching over 11 bases. The CDR3 covers 15 residues. V trimming: 1 base; J trimming: 6 bases; junction bases outside the gene matches: 5. Germline V gene data show CDR1 as GTSNPN and CDR2 as SVGIG (reference sequence). The CDR3 protein is CAWSGTSGRLNEQFF. CDR3 in DNA: TGTGCCTGGAGTGGAACTAGCGGGAGACTCAATGAGCAGTTCTTC.

The V gene is TRBV11-2, the J gene TRBJ1-6; a possible D gene is TRBD1 (6 bases). Germline V gene sequence: CDR1 SGHAT, CDR2 FQNNGV. Trimming removed 3 bases from V and 7 bases from J, with 13 bases in between. This CDR3 spans 15 amino acids. Here the CDR3 reads CASSFSDSENSPLHF. Here the CDR3 DNA reads TGTGCCAGCAGCTTCTCGGACAGTGAGAATTCACCCCTCCACTTT.

This clone was detected a few times. The rearrangement uses TRBV28 and TRBJ2-1; 9 nucleotides agree with TRBD2. Germline loops: CDR1 MDHEN, CDR2 SYDVKM. The CDR3 is made up of 15 amino acids. The J segment lost 5 bases and the V segment lost 6 bases, leaving 8 bases of the junction unmatched. Here the CDR3 DNA reads TGTGCCAGCAGAAGTTCTAGCGGGATTGACAATGAGCAGTTCTTC. It encodes CASRSSSGIDNEQFF.

The chain links TRBV5-1 to TRBJ1-4; D is perhaps TRBD1 (5 bases). The CDR3 covers 16 residues. Trimming removed 0 bases from V and 6 bases from J, with 15 bases in between. Germline CDR1 reads SGHRS; CDR2 reads YFSETQ. In DNA, the CDR3 is TGCGCCAGCAGCTTGGCCGGCAGACAGATCGATGAAAAACTGTTTTTT. It translates to CASSLAGRQIDEKLFF.

This chain connects TRBV28 to TRBJ2-5; the match to TRBD2 covers 9 bases. V gave up 4 bases and J gave up 1 base; unmatched junction bases: 10. The CDR3 covers 17 residues. The germline V gene has CDR1 MDHEN and CDR2 SYDVKM. CDR3 region: CASSSDSGTSPQETQYF. The CDR3 DNA sequence: TGTGCCAGCAGTTCCGACTCCGGGACTAGCCCCCAAGAGACCCAGTACTTC.

The chain recombines TRBV27 with TRBJ2-5, with a tentative D call TRBD2 (7 bases). V lost 5 bases to trimming and J lost 5 bases, with 21 bases between them. The germline V gene has CDR1 MNHEY and CDR2 SMNVEV (reference sequence). The CDR3 consists of 16 residues. CDR3 region: CASSGGGAGARETQYF. For the CDR3, the DNA is TGTGCCAGCAGTGGGGGAGGGGCAGGGGCTCGGGAGACCCAGTACTTC.

Only one count was recorded for this clone. The chain couples TRBV24-1 to TRBJ2-3; maybe TRBD2 (5 bases). CDR1 is KGHDR, CDR2 SFDVKD, per germline. The V and J ends lost 6 bases and 1 base respectively, with 10 bases between them. The CDR3 sequence is 14 residues long. The CDR3 DNA is TGTGCCACCAGTCGGGGATGGGGCACAGATACGCAGTATTTT. Translating it yields CATSRGWGTDTQYF.

The V call is TRBV18, the J call TRBJ2-6; D is possibly TRBD1 (5 bases). V gave up 6 bases and J gave up 1 base, with 13 bases separating them. The CDR3 extends over 16 amino acids. The germline V gene has CDR1 KGHSH and CDR2 LQKENI. The CDR3 DNA reads TGTGCCAGCTCCGCCGTTCCAGGGTCTGGGGCCAACGTCCTGACTTTC. Translated: CASSAVPGSGANVLTF.

The chain links TRBV6-1 to TRBJ2-2; 10 bases are shared with TRBD2. Germline V gene sequence: CDR1 MNHNS, CDR2 SASEGT. Losses at the gene ends were 1 base for V and 5 bases for J; bases not matched to a gene: 10. The CDR3 sequence is 18 residues long. CDR3 loop: CASSEVGLAAPVTGELFF. Here the CDR3 DNA reads TGTGCCAGCAGTGAAGTCGGACTAGCGGCCCCGGTTACCGGGGAGCTGTTTTTT.

CDR3 amino acids: CSVKQGGNQPQHF. CDR3 bases: TGCAGCGTTAAACAGGGCGGCAATCAGCCCCAGCATTTT. V and J are TRBV29-1 and TRBJ1-5, with D maybe TRBD1 (6 bases). CDR3 length: 13 residues. The germline V gene encodes CDR1 SQVTM and CDR2 ANQGSEA. Between the trimmed V and J ends, which lost 5 bases and 2 bases, there was a span of 10 bases.

The CDR3 here is CATSSRIAADEQYF. CDR3 coding DNA: TGTGCCACCAGCAGTCGGATAGCGGCTGACGAGCAGTACTTC. V gene TRBV15 combines with J gene TRBJ2-7; TRBD2 is a possible D gene (6 bases). The V gene's germline CDR1 is LNHNV and CDR2 YYDKDF (reference sequence). The CDR3 spans 14 residues. The V end was cut by 3 bases, the J end by 5 bases, with 14 bases between.

The chain combines TRBV2 with TRBJ2-5; TRBD2 matches at 7 bases. V gave up 4 bases and J gave up 5 bases; unmatched junction bases: 4. The germline CDR1 and CDR2 sequences are SNHLY and FYNNEI. This CDR3 has 13 residues. The CDR3, as DNA: TGTGCCAGCAGTGGACTAGCCTCGGAGACCCAGTACTTC. Amino acid sequence: CASSGLASETQYF.

The chain is built from TRBV7-9 and TRBJ2-7; unclear D gene. V lost 1 base, J lost 7 bases, and 14 bases lay in between. This CDR3 comprises 14 residues. The germline V gene has CDR1 SEHNR and CDR2 FQNEAQ (reference sequence). The CDR3 bases are TGTGCCAGCAGCTTAGGTCTAGGCGACGCGGAGCAGTACTTC. It is translated as CASSLGLGDAEQYF.

The genes are TRBV30 and TRBJ1-2; 7 bases line up with TRBD1. Germline-derived CDR1 and CDR2 are GTSNPN and SVGIG (reference sequence). This CDR3 spans 13 amino acids. CDR3 coding DNA: TGTGCTTGTAGCATGGACAGGATTTATGGCTACACCTTC. This translates into CACSMDRIYGYTF.

This chain uses TRBV25-1 with TRBJ2-3; 9 nucleotides agree with TRBD2. With V trimmed by 4 bases and J by 5 bases, 4 bases remained unmatched. In germline, CDR1 is MGHDK, CDR2 SYGVNS. The CDR3 is made up of 14 amino acids. The DNA of the CDR3 is TGTGCCAGCAGTGGCGGGAGGGTCATAGATACGCAGTATTTT. It is translated as CASSGGRVIDTQYF.

The gene calls are TRBV19 and TRBJ2-7; TRBD2 agrees at 7 bases. Losses at the gene ends were 7 bases for V and 2 bases for J; bases not matched to a gene: 2. Germline V gene data show CDR1 as LNHDA and CDR2 as SQIVND (reference sequence). This CDR3 spans 12 amino acids. This CDR3 reads CASTSGTYEQYF. In DNA form, the CDR3 reads TGTGCCAGTACGAGCGGGACCTACGAGCAGTACTTC.

The rearrangement links TRBV7-9 to TRBJ1-3; unclear D gene. This CDR3 region has 16 residues. The germline CDR1 and CDR2 sequences are SEHNR and FQNEAQ (reference sequence). The V end lost 6 bases, the J end lost 0 bases, and 15 bases lay between the germline ends. The chain's CDR3 is CASRPNQASSGNTIYF. The CDR3, as DNA: TGTGCCAGCAGGCCTAATCAGGCCTCCTCTGGAAACACCATATATTTT.